A single sample gave rise to the 8 T cell receptor beta chains below, sequenced in a study of cytomegalovirus exposure and HLA in healthy donors. Vbeta (60) and Jbeta (13) primers were used in the PCR. Sequencing used immunoSEQ multiplex PCR; TCRdb keeps in-frame clones, though not all of them. Of fewer than 200,000 clones in the sample, 68% were seen once. The sample comprised PBMCs. The receptors here all came from a woman aged 18-30 years in good health and CMV-seropositive.

The rearrangement uses TRBV25-1 and TRBJ2-3; the match to TRBD1 covers 9 bases. The CDR3 runs 16 residues. V lost 2 bases, J lost 6 bases, and 9 bases stayed unmatched. Germline V gives CDR1 MGHDK, CDR2 SYGVNS. The CDR3 coding sequence is TGTGCCAGCAGTGAAGGCTGGGGACAGGGAGGGGATACGCAGTATTTT. This sequence encodes CASSEGWGQGGDTQYF. Complete variable domain (other parts from reference TRBV25-1 and TRBJ2-3): EADIYQTPRYLVIGTGKKITLECSQTMGHDKMYWYQQDPGMELHLIHYSYGVNSTEKGDLSSESTVSRIRTEHFPLTLESARPSHTSQYLCASSEGWGQGGDTQYFGPGTRLTVL.

The chain recombines TRBV5-6 with TRBJ2-3; D ambiguous. Germline lookup yields CDR1 SGHDT and CDR2 YYEEEE. Trimming shortened V by 2 bases and J by 5 bases, and 18 bases separated the two germline ends. The length of the CDR3 is 16 residues. The CDR3 DNA is TGTGCCAGCAGCTTTAGAAGGAGCAATGTTAGAGATACGCAGTATTTT. This sequence encodes CASSFRRSNVRDTQYF.

V gene TRBV7-2 combines with J gene TRBJ1-5; 9 bases are shared with TRBD1. Trimming took 3 bases from V and 3 from J; bases not matched to a gene: 6. Germline loops: CDR1 SGHTA, CDR2 FQGNSA. This CDR3 region has 16 residues. The CDR3 here is CASSLAGTGLNQPQHF. Written as DNA, the CDR3 is TGTGCCAGCAGCTTGGCCGGGACAGGGCTCAATCAGCCCCAGCATTTT.

This clone has more than one count but fewer than ten. The V gene is TRBV6-5, the J gene TRBJ1-4, with D possibly TRBD1 on 5 matching bases. From germline, CDR1 is MNHEY and CDR2 SVGAGI. The V and J ends lost 0 bases and 11 bases respectively, with 16 bases between them. The CDR3 runs to 15 residues. The CDR3 DNA sequence: TGTGCCAGCAGTTACTCGAAAGGGGCAGGGTTGAAACTGTTTTTT. It codes for CASSYSKGAGLKLFF.

Concerning this clone: At one end, the junction sequence differs from germline, possibly due to a read error. The chain carries TRBV29-1 and TRBJ2-7, with a possible D match to TRBD2 (6 bases). CDR1 is SQVTM, CDR2 ANQGSEA, per germline. The CDR3 sequence is 13 residues long. The CDR3: CSVLNGGGYGQYF. The CDR3 DNA reads TGCAGCGTTCTAAACGGGGGTGGCTACGGGCAGTACTTC.

This chain joins TRBV10-1 and TRBJ2-1, with 13 bases lining up with TRBD2. Trimming at V came to 2 bases and at J to 7 bases, leaving 5 bases not matched to a gene. Germline V CDR1 and CDR2: WNHNN, SYGVQD (reference sequence). The CDR3 has 16 residues. CDR3 sequence: CASSERTSGSGNEQFF. DNA for the CDR3: TGCGCCAGCAGTGAGAGGACTAGCGGGAGTGGGAATGAGCAGTTCTTC.

The genes are TRBV5-6 and TRBJ1-1; possible D gene TRBD1, 5 bases. The CDR3 has 12 residues. The V end lost 4 bases, the J end lost 4 bases, and 8 bases lay between the germline ends. CDR1 is SGHDT and CDR2 is YYEEEE in the germline V gene. CDR3 nucleotide sequence: TGTGCCAGCAGCCCAGGGATCACTGAAGCTTTCTTT. Its protein is CASSPGITEAFF. The full variable domain, rest sourced from reference TRBV5-6 and TRBJ1-1, is DAGVTQSPTHLIKTRGQQVTLRCSPKSGHDTVSWYQQALGQGPQFIFQYYEEEERQRGNFPDRFSGHQFPNYSSELNVNALLLGDSALYLCASSPGITEAFFGQGTRLTVV.

Here the CDR3 reads CSVRQGTLDTQYF. The CDR3 bases are TGCAGCGTTAGACAGGGAACGTTGGATACGCAGTATTTT. The chain has TRBV29-1 and TRBJ2-3; TRBD1 agrees at 7 bases. Germline V CDR1 and CDR2: SQVTM, ANQGSEA. CDR3 length: 13 residues. The ends lost 5 bases at V and 6 bases at J; junction bases unmatched: 8.